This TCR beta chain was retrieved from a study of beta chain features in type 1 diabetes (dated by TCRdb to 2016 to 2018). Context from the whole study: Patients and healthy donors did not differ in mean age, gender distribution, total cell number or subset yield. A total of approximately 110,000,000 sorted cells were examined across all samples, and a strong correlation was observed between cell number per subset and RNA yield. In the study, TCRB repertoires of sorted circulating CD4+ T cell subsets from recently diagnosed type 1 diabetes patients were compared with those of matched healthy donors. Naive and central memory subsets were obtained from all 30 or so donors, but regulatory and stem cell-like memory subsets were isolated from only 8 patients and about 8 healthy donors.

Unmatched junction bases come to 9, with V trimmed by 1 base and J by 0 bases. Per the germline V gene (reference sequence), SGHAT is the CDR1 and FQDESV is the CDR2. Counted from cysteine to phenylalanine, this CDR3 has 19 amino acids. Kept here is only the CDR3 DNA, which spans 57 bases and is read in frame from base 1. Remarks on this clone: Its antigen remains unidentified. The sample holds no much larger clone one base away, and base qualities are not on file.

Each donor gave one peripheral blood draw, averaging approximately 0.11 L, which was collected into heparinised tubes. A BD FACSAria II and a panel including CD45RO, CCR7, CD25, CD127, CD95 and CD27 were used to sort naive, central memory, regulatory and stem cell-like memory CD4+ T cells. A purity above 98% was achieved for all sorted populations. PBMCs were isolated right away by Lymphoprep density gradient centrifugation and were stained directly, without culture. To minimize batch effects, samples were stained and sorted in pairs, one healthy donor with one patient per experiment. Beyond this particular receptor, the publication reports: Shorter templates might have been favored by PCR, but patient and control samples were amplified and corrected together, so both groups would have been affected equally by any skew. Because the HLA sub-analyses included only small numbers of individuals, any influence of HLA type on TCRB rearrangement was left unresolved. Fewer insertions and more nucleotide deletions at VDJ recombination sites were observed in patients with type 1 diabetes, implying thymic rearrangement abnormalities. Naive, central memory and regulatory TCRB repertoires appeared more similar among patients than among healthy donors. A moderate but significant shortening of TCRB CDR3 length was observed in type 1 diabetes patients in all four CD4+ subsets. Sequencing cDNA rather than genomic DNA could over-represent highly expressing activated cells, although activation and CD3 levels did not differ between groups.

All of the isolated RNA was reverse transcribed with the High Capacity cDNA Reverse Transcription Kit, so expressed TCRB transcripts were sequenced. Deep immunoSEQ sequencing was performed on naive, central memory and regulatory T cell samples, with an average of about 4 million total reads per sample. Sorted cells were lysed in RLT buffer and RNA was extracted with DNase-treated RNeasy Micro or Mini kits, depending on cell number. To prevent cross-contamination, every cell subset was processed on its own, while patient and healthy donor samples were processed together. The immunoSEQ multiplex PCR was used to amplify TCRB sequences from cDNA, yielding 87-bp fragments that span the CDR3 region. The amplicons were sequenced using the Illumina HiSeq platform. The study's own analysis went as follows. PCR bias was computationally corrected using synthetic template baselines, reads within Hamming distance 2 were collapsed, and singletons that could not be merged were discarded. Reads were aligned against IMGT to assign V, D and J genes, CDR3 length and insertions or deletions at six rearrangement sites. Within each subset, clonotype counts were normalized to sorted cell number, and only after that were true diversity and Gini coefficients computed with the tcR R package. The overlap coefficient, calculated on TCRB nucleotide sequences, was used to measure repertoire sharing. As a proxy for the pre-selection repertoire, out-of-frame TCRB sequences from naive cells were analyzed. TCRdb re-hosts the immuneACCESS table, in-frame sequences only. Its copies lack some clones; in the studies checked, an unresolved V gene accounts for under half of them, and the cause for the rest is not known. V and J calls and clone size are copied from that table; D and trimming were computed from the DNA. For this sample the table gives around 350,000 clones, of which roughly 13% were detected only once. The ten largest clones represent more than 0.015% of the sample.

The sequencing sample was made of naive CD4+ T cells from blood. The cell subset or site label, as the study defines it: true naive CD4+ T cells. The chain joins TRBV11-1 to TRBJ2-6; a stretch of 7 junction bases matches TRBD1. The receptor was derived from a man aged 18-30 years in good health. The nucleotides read TGTGCCAGCAGCTTAGATGCCGGGACAGCCTTCTCTGGGGCCAACGTCCTGACTTTC. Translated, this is CASSLDAGTAFSGANVLTF.